These 28 T cell receptor beta chains were sequenced from one sample in a study of cytomegalovirus exposure and HLA in healthy donors. PCR was performed using 60 Vbeta and 13 Jbeta primers. TCRdb keeps only in-frame clones here, not all; method: immunoSEQ multiplex PCR. The data hold roughly 190,000 clones, with about 70% observed a single time. Sequencing input: PBMCs. These receptors originate from a woman in her 30s in good health and CMV-seronegative.

This clone has more than one count but fewer than ten. The chain links TRBV19 to TRBJ2-1; 7 bases map to TRBD2. V shed 6 bases and J 7 bases; nucleotides not matched to a gene: 9. Germline V gives CDR1 LNHDA, CDR2 SQIVND (reference sequence). This CDR3 has 14 residues. The CDR3 sequence: CASRSGTGGNEQFF. Here the CDR3 DNA reads TGTGCCAGTAGGAGCGGGACTGGGGGGAATGAGCAGTTCTTC.

The chain combines TRBV4-2 with TRBJ1-6, with D uncertain. The germline V and J ends were trimmed by 0 bases and 0 bases, with 9 bases remaining between them. CDR1 and CDR2 (germline): LGHNA, YNFKEQ. The CDR3 has 17 residues. CDR3 loop: CASSQEGPSSYNSPLHF. The CDR3 region has the DNA TGTGCCAGCAGCCAAGAGGGCCCGAGCTCCTATAATTCACCCCTCCACTTT.

V usage is TRBV6-6 and J usage is TRBJ2-7, with TRBD2 matching 8 bases. The CDR3 is 16 amino acids. With V trimmed by 2 bases and J by 3 bases, 9 bases remained unmatched. Germline assignment: CDR1 MNHNY and CDR2 SVGAGI (reference sequence). As DNA, the CDR3 is TGTGCCAGCAGTTACACCCTATTAGCGGGAATCTACGAGCAGTACTTC. This encodes CASSYTLLAGIYEQYF.

The chain combines TRBV18 with TRBJ1-2; the match to TRBD1 covers 8 bases. V gave up 4 bases and J gave up 8 bases; unmatched junction bases: 3. CDR3 length: 12 residues. The germline V gene encodes CDR1 KGHSH and CDR2 LQKENI. The CDR3 DNA is TGTGCCAGCTCACGTGGGACAGGAGGCTACACCTTC. Translated, it gives CASSRGTGGYTF.

The chain employs TRBV11-3 and TRBJ2-1, with D uncertain. CDR3 length: 12 residues. V dropped 3 bases and J dropped 4 bases, with 4 bases sitting between them. Germline-derived CDR1 and CDR2 are SGHNT and YENEEA. The CDR3 nucleotides are TGTGCCAGCAGCTTGAGGTACAATGAGCAGTTCTTC. Its translation is CASSLRYNEQFF.

The V gene is TRBV30, the J gene TRBJ2-7; the match to TRBD2 covers 11 bases. The junction had 3 bases not matched to a gene; V was cut back by 5 bases and J by 3 bases. The germline gives CDR1 GTSNPN, CDR2 SVGIG (reference sequence). There are 13 residues in the CDR3. The CDR3 loop reads CAWSSGGSYEQYF. The CDR3 nucleotides are TGTGCCTGGTCTAGCGGGGGGAGCTACGAGCAGTACTTC.

The chain uses TRBV4-1 and TRBJ1-5, with D hard to call. Between the trimmed V and J ends, which lost 2 bases and 5 bases, there was a span of 16 bases. Germline V lookup: CDR1 MGHRA, CDR2 YSYEKL. The CDR3 consists of 16 residues. The CDR3, as DNA: TGCGCCAGCAGCCAAAGCTTCGGACGCGGGGATCAGCCCCAGCATTTT. Encoded protein: CASSQSFGRGDQPQHF.

For the CDR3, the DNA is TGTGCCAGCAGCGTCACTGGGACAGGGGTTTACGAGCAGTACTTC. This codes for CASSVTGTGVYEQYF. The J gene is TRBJ2-7, the V gene TRBV9, with TRBD1 matching over 10 bases. Germline-derived CDR1 and CDR2 are SGDLS and YYNGEE. This CDR3 comprises 15 residues. V lost 2 bases and J lost 4; bases outside the gene matches: 6.

This chain links TRBV25-1 with TRBJ1-2; TRBD1 is a possible D gene (5 bases). The CDR3 totals 15 residues. Germline V lookup: CDR1 MGHDK, CDR2 SYGVNS. V lost 6 bases and J 2 bases, leaving 16 bases between the germline ends. The CDR3 DNA is TGTGCCAGCAGCGCCCGGGGGGAACCCAACTATGGCTACACCTTC. Protein sequence: CASSARGEPNYGYTF.

V gene TRBV18 combines with J gene TRBJ1-2; D remains unclear. CDR3 length equals 13 residues. CDR1 is KGHSH and CDR2 is LQKENI in the germline V gene. The V end was cut by 5 bases, the J end by 3 bases, with 10 bases between. The CDR3 here is CASSTQRDYGYTF. CDR3 nucleotide sequence: TGTGCCAGCTCAACACAGAGGGACTATGGCTACACCTTC.

The J gene is TRBJ2-7, the V gene TRBV11-2, with a weak D call TRBD1 (6 bases). Trimming left V 3 bases short and J 7 bases short, with 16 bases between. Per germline, CDR1 SGHAT and CDR2 FQNNGV. This CDR3 contains 14 residues. CDR3 coding DNA: TGTGCCAGCAGCTTCAACAGGGACGGTATGGAGCAGTACTTC. Translating it yields CASSFNRDGMEQYF.

V usage is TRBV14 and J usage is TRBJ2-3; 14 positions match TRBD2. The CDR3 length is 16 residues. After removal of 4 bases from V and 3 bases from J, the junction contained 3 bases not matched to a gene. The V gene's germline CDR1 is SGHDN and CDR2 FVKESK. The DNA for the CDR3 is TGTGCCAGCAGCCCGCGACTAGCGGGAGGGACAGATACGCAGTATTTT. Translated, it gives CASSPRLAGGTDTQYF.

This clone was found once. The junction and the germline gene differ at one end; a read error may be behind it. This rearrangement joins TRBV7-2 to TRBJ2-7, with TRBD2 as a possible D gene (6 bases). This CDR3 has 12 amino acids. Germline values: CDR1 SGHTA, CDR2 FQGNSA. CDR3 amino acids: CASSLTGTFTAF. CDR3 in DNA: TGTGCCAGCAGTTTAACCGGGACTTTTACGGCATTC.

This clone was observed a single time. The rearrangement joins TRBV10-3 to TRBJ2-1; unclear D gene. V was clipped by 10 bases and J by 5 bases, with 9 bases between them. In germline, CDR1 is ENHRY, CDR2 SYGVKD. CDR3 length equals 11 residues. The CDR3 sequence: CATLRNNEQFF. The CDR3 DNA reads as TGTGCCACCCTACGAAACAATGAGCAGTTCTTC.

The V and J genes are TRBV7-3 and TRBJ2-7; TRBD2 is a possible D gene (6 bases). Germline CDR1 SGHTA, CDR2 FQGTGA. Trimming pared 5 bases from V and 0 bases from J, leaving 11 bases between. The CDR3 has 14 residues. This CDR3 is CASSPGTPSYEQYF. CDR3 in DNA: TGTGCCAGCAGCCCGGGGACTCCCTCCTACGAGCAGTACTTC.

This chain connects TRBV2 to TRBJ1-6; 10 nucleotides align to TRBD1. Germline values: CDR1 SNHLY, CDR2 FYNNEI. After removal of 6 bases from V and 7 bases from J, the junction contained 12 bases not matched to a gene. This CDR3 is built from 17 residues. CDR3 protein: CASRLGDRGFTNSPLHF. In DNA, the CDR3 is TGTGCCAGCAGGCTCGGGGACAGGGGCTTTACAAATTCACCCCTCCACTTT.

The chain joins TRBV4-1 to TRBJ2-1, with TRBD2 matching over 12 bases. V shed 3 bases and J 4 bases; nucleotides not matched to a gene: 13. The CDR3 consists of 19 residues. Germline values: CDR1 MGHRA, CDR2 YSYEKL. DNA for the CDR3: TGCGCCAGCAGCCACTGGACTAGCGGGACCTACCCGGCTTACAATGAGCAGTTCTTC. This sequence encodes CASSHWTSGTYPAYNEQFF.

The chain carries TRBV7-3 and TRBJ2-1, with D possibly TRBD2 on 5 matching bases. CDR1 and CDR2 from the germline V gene are SGHTA and FQGTGA. This CDR3 has 13 residues. Trimming took 5 bases from V and 7 from J, leaving 12 bases between them. The CDR3 sequence is CASSLYTGNEQFF. CDR3 nucleotides: TGTGCCAGCAGCCTATACACGGGGAATGAGCAGTTCTTC.

V gene TRBV28 combines with J gene TRBJ1-5; D unclear. The ends were cut back, 8 bases at V and 3 bases at J, with 20 bases in the middle. This CDR3 comprises 16 residues. Germline-derived CDR1 and CDR2 are MDHEN and SYDVKM. CDR3 loop: CASHQQFTRNNQPQHF. In nucleotides, the CDR3 is TGTGCCAGCCACCAGCAGTTTACTAGGAACAATCAGCCCCAGCATTTT. Filled out from reference TRBV28 and TRBJ1-5, the complete variable domain reads DVKVTQSSRYLVKRTGEKVFLECVQDMDHENMFWYRQDPGLGLRLIYFSYDVKMKEKGDIPEGYSVSREKKERFSLILESASTNQTSMYLCASHQQFTRNNQPQHFGDGTRLSIL.

This chain connects TRBV9 to TRBJ2-5, with a tentative D call TRBD2 (7 bases). Germline V gene lookup returns CDR1 SGDLS and CDR2 YYNGEE. CDR3 length equals 15 residues. The ends were cut back, 0 bases at V and 4 bases at J, with 13 bases in the middle. This CDR3 reads CASSVGVGGPETQYF. In DNA, the CDR3 is TGTGCCAGCAGCGTAGGGGTGGGGGGGCCAGAGACCCAGTACTTC. Variable domain in full (rest from reference TRBV9 and TRBJ2-5): DSGVTQTPKHLITATGQRVTLRCSPRSGDLSVYWYQQSLDQGLQFLIQYYNGEERAKGNILERFSAQQFPDLHSELNLSSLELGDSALYFCASSVGVGGPETQYFGPGTRLLVL.

A single count supports this clone. The rearrangement joins TRBV21-1 to TRBJ2-3; the table's D call, TRBD1, was not checked against the DNA. TRBV21-1 is a pseudogene locus. CDR3 length: 17 residues. The CDR3 reads CASSKDRQGRVTDTQYF. DNA for the CDR3: TGTGCCAGCAGCAAAGACCGACAGGGGAGAGTTACAGATACGCAGTATTTT.

V usage is TRBV14 and J usage is TRBJ1-6, with unresolved D. Deletions cut 2 bases from V and 6 bases from J, with 14 bases between. CDR3 length equals 16 residues. Per germline, CDR1 SGHDN and CDR2 FVKESK. DNA of the CDR3: TGTGCCAGCAGCCAACGGCCGGGAACTGGTAATTCACCCCTCCACTTT. It yields the protein CASSQRPGTGNSPLHF.

The chain links TRBV7-8 to TRBJ1-2; D is ambiguous. The CDR3 extends over 13 amino acids. Between the trimmed V and J ends, which lost 10 bases and 0 bases, there was a span of 12 bases. Germline CDR1 SGHVS, CDR2 FQNEAQ. For the CDR3, the DNA is TGTGCCACCGGTCGAGAAGCTAACTATGGCTACACCTTC. This gives the protein CATGREANYGYTF.

This clone was seen a handful of times. This chain links TRBV19 with TRBJ2-1, with TRBD2 identical over 9 bases. V gave up 2 bases and J gave up 4 bases; unmatched junction bases: 3. This CDR3 is 15 amino acids long. Germline V lookup: CDR1 LNHDA, CDR2 SQIVND (reference sequence). The CDR3 sequence: CASSITSGFYNEQFF. The CDR3 DNA sequence: TGTGCCAGTAGTATAACTAGCGGGTTTTACAATGAGCAGTTCTTC.

The chain is built from TRBV6-6 and TRBJ2-1, with D tentatively TRBD1 (5 bases). CDR3 length equals 13 residues. Germline CDR1 and CDR2: MNHNY and SVGAGI (reference sequence). Trimming shortened V by 2 bases and J by 5 bases, and 7 bases separated the two germline ends. CDR3 region: CASSYGADNEQFF. DNA for the CDR3: TGTGCCAGCAGTTACGGGGCGGACAATGAGCAGTTCTTC.

The rearrangement links TRBV7-9 to TRBJ1-4, with D possibly matching TRBD1 (5 bases). From germline, CDR1 is SEHNR and CDR2 FQNEAQ (reference sequence). The CDR3 has 16 residues. V lost 4 bases, J lost 7 bases, and 19 bases lay in between. The CDR3 here is CASSSPGGGLREKLFF. In DNA, the CDR3 is TGTGCCAGCAGCTCCCCCGGCGGGGGTTTGCGTGAAAAACTGTTTTTT.

The chain combines TRBV30 with TRBJ2-1; TRBD1 might be the D (6 bases). V was trimmed by 5 bases and J by 0 bases, leaving 11 bases between them. The CDR3 extends over 14 amino acids. From germline, CDR1 is GTSNPN and CDR2 SVGIG (reference sequence). The CDR3 here is CAWGDTPSYNEQFF. CDR3 DNA sequence: TGTGCCTGGGGGGACACACCCTCCTACAATGAGCAGTTCTTC.

This clone turned up a few times. The chain joins TRBV18 to TRBJ2-7; 8 positions match TRBD1. Germline CDR1 reads KGHSH; CDR2 reads LQKENI. This CDR3 has 19 amino acids. V was pared by 2 bases and J by 2 bases, with 17 bases of the junction left unmatched. CDR3 DNA: TGTGCCAGCTCACCATCGATCGGCGGACAGGGAAGGGGAGCCTACGAGCAGTACTTC. As protein: CASSPSIGGQGRGAYEQYF.